This T cell receptor (beta chain) was documented in a study of blood T cell repertoires in COVID-19. Across the whole study: Sources were T cells, B-cell-depleted T cells, or PBMCs; the material itself was cDNA or gDNA.

Trimming cost V 6 bases and J 2 bases, with 8 bases left between them. The CDR3 length is 13 residues. Germline CDR1 reads MNHEY; CDR2 reads SMNVEV (reference sequence). In this sample, this clone turned up once. The table came from immunoSEQ multiplex PCR; TCRdb's copy has only in-frame clones and leaves some out. This sample has around 150,000 clones, with approximately 90% found just once. Material: peripheral blood. The receptor's source is a man younger than 35 with acute or convalescent COVID-19. This sequence joins TRBV27 and TRBJ1-5, with D uncertain. This CDR3 reads CASSPQGNQPQHF. The CDR3 DNA follows: TGTGCCAGCAGCCCGCAGGGCAATCAGCCCCAGCATTTT.